A selection of T cell receptor beta chains follows, all from one sample in a study of tumor-infiltrating lymphocytes in primary liver carcinoma. TCRdb independently ran MiXCR on the multiplex PCR reads; one entry per CDR3 protein. Here the sample spans under 200,000 distinct CDR3 sequences, less than 65% being singletons. The material sequenced was peripheral blood. The receptors come from a woman aged 60-75 years with primary liver carcinoma and hepatitis B virus infection. The CDR3 runs from the conserved cysteine through the conserved F or W. A D gene is named only where the DNA matches it firmly. Size tells how often a clone was seen (once, few, many) or the class of an expanded clone, and some rows leave it out.

j_call	cdr3_length	clone_size	v_call	d_call	cdr3_nt	cdr3_aa
TRBJ1-2	15	-	TRBV7-9	-	TGTGCCAGCAACTTAGAGGTGTACTTCGGGTATGGCTACACCTTC	CASNLEVYFGYGYTF
TRBJ2-3	15	-	TRBV4-1	-	TGCGCCAGCAGCCAAGATCCAGGGGAGACAGATACGCAGTATTTT	CASSQDPGETDTQYF
TRBJ1-1	13	few	TRBV5-1	-	TGCGCCAGCACAGCGGCCTTAGGAACTGAAGCTTTCTTT	CASTAALGTEAFF
TRBJ2-6	14	-	TRBV12-3/TRBV12-4	-	TGTGCCGGCGGGCCTGGATCTGGGGCCAACGTCCTGACTTTC	CAGGPGSGANVLTF
TRBJ1-5	14	-	TRBV12-3/TRBV12-4	-	TGTGCCAGCACAACATTCTATGGCAATCAGCCCCAGCATTTT	CASTTFYGNQPQHF
TRBJ1-2	15	few	TRBV12-3/TRBV12-4	TRBD1	TGTGCCAGCAGTTTGGTGGACAGGGGATTAAATGGCTGCACCTTC	CASSLVDRGLNGCTF
TRBJ2-3	13	-	TRBV4-1	-	TGCGCCAGCAGCAAACAGGGCACAGATACGCAGTACTTT	CASSKQGTDTQYF
TRBJ2-1	16	-	TRBV5-1	TRBD2	TGCACCAGCAGCTTCCCGGCTAGCGGGAGGCTCAATGAGCAGTTCTTC	CTSSFPASGRLNEQFF
TRBJ2-7	15	many	TRBV6-6	-	TGTGCCAGCAGTTCAAATCCGGCAGGGGGGTTCGAGCAGTACTTC	CASSSNPAGGFEQYF
TRBJ1-2	13	-	TRBV28	-	TGTGCCACGGAGCCATGGCGTTATTCGGATGACACCTTC	CATEPWRYSDDTF
TRBJ2-7	16	-	TRBV11-2	-	TGTGCCAGCAGCTTATCGTCGGGGGCAGGAGGCTACGAGCGATACTTC	CASSLSSGAGGYERYF
TRBJ2-5	12	-	TRBV5-1	-	TGCGCCAGCAGCTTCAGCCAAGAGACCCAGTACTTC	CASSFSQETQYF
TRBJ2-1	14	-	TRBV11-2	TRBD2	TGTGCCAGCAGCTTCCTAGCGGGGCACATTGAGCAGTTCTTT	CASSFLAGHIEQFF
TRBJ1-1	14	-	TRBV5-1	-	TGCGCCAGCAGCCCGGACGGGAGGGACACTGAAGCTTTCTTT	CASSPDGRDTEAFF
TRBJ2-7	14	-	TRBV28	TRBD1	TGTGCCAGCAGCCGTAGACAGGGTACCTACGAGCAGTACTTC	CASSRRQGTYEQYF
TRBJ2-2	18	-	TRBV10-3	TRBD2	TGTGCCATCAGTGAGTCCGGACTAGAGAAGACGAAGACCGGGGAGCTGTTATTT	CAISESGLEKTKTGELLF
TRBJ1-6	16	-	TRBV11-3	TRBD1	TGTGCCAGCAGCATGACCGGGACAGGGGTTTATTCACCCCCCCATTTT	CASSMTGTGVYSPPHF
TRBJ1-1	15	-	TRBV11-2	-	TGTACCAGCAGCTTAGAACCCGGCGGTAACACTGAAGCCTTCTTC	CTSSLEPGGNTEAFF
TRBJ2-5	15	-	TRBV4-1	-	TGCGCCAGCAGCCATGAGGGGCAAAAGTCGGAGACCCAGTACTTC	CASSHEGQKSETQYF
TRBJ2-3	14	-	TRBV2	TRBD2	TGTGCCAGCAGGGCGGGAGCGAGTTCAGATACGCAGTATTTT	CASRAGASSDTQYF
TRBJ2-3	13	-	TRBV11-1	-	TGTGCCAGCAGCTGGGCGGGGGCAGATACACAGTATTTT	CASSWAGADTQYF
TRBJ2-7	17	-	TRBV12-3/TRBV12-4	TRBD1	TGTGCCAGCAGTTTAACTGCGGGACAGGGGGCTAGGTACGAGCAGTACTTC	CASSLTAGQGARYEQYF
TRBJ2-7	14	many	TRBV4-1	-	TGCGCCAGCAGCCAAGGGCTAGCTCCCTACGAGCAGTACTTC	CASSQGLAPYEQYF
TRBJ1-1	13	many	TRBV6-6	TRBD1	TGTGCCAGCAGGGACAGGACGGACACTGAAGCTTTCTTT	CASRDRTDTEAFF
TRBJ1-5	14	-	TRBV10-2	-	TGCGCCAGCAGTGGACTCTATAGCAATCAGCCCCAGCATTTT	CASSGLYSNQPQHF
TRBJ2-1	12	-	TRBV11-3	-	TGCACCAGCAGCTTTAGAGACACTGAGCAGTTTTTC	CTSSFRDTEQFF
TRBJ2-5	13	-	TRBV4-1	-	TGCGTCAGCAGCCTGTTAGTCCCTGAGACCCAGTACTTC	CVSSLLVPETQYF
TRBJ1-4	16	-	TRBV6-6	-	TGTGCCAGCACCCGTGGCGCCAGGGGATATAATGAAAAACTGTTTTTT	CASTRGARGYNEKLFF
TRBJ2-1	18	-	TRBV4-2	TRBD2	TGTGCCAGCAGCCAACAACTAGTGGGAGGGCCGGGTTACAACGAGCAGTTCTTC	CASSQQLVGGPGYNEQFF
TRBJ1-2	13	many	TRBV7-8	-	TGTGCCAGCAGCCGAAGAGGGAACTATGGCTACACCTTC	CASSRRGNYGYTF
TRBJ2-3	16	-	TRBV28	TRBD1	TGTGCCAGCAGTTGGACAGGGGAAATGGGCACAGATACGCAGTATTTT	CASSWTGEMGTDTQYF
TRBJ2-7	13	-	TRBV28	TRBD1	TGTGCCAGCAGTCTTCAGGGGGCGGACGAGCAGTACTTC	CASSLQGADEQYF
TRBJ2-7	15	many	TRBV12-3/TRBV12-4	TRBD2	TGTGCCAGCAGCTTTAGCGGGAGTCCCCCCTACGAGCAGTACTTC	CASSFSGSPPYEQYF
TRBJ1-2	15	-	TRBV11-2	-	TGTGCCAGCAGCTTAGGGGGCACTTCCTGTGAAAGCTACACCTTC	CASSLGGTSCESYTF
TRBJ2-1	14	many	TRBV7-9	TRBD2	TGTGCCAGCAGCACCGTAGCGGGATTCAATGAGCAGTTCTTC	CASSTVAGFNEQFF
TRBJ2-6	15	-	TRBV19	-	TGTGCCAGTGTACCGACGGCGCAAGGGGCCAACGTCCTGACTTTC	CASVPTAQGANVLTF
TRBJ2-7	14	-	TRBV11-2	-	TGTGCCAGCAACTTAGCTCTGGCCGGCAACGAGCAGTACTTC	CASNLALAGNEQYF
TRBJ2-1	13	-	TRBV11-2	-	TGTGCCAGCAACCACGAAAACTACAATGAGCAGTTCTTC	CASNHENYNEQFF
TRBJ2-3	14	-	TRBV7-3	-	TGTGCCAGCAGCCCCGGGACAAGCATAGATACGCAGTATTTT	CASSPGTSIDTQYF
TRBJ2-7	10	-	TRBV20-1	-	TGCAGTGCTAGCGGGTACGAACAGTACTTC	CSASGYEQYF
TRBJ1-2	13	once	TRBV11-2	-	TGTGCTTGCAGCTTAGCTGGGCTCTATGGCTACACCTTC	CACSLAGLYGYTF
TRBJ2-2	14	-	TRBV11-2	TRBD2	TGTGCCAGCAGCCGGGGGGAAAACACCGGGGAGCTGTTTTTT	CASSRGENTGELFF
TRBJ1-2	16	-	TRBV6-5	TRBD1	TGTGCCAGCAGTTACGTCGGGACAGGGGGCTACTATGGGGACACCTTC	CASSYVGTGGYYGDTF
TRBJ2-5	16	-	TRBV11-2	TRBD1	TGTGCTAGCAGCTTCTGGACAGGGATTGGCCAAGAGGCCCAGTACTTC	CASSFWTGIGQEAQYF
TRBJ2-5	18	few	TRBV11-2	-	TGTGCCAGCAGCTTAGGACCCACCCCCGGACAGTGCGGCGAGACCCAGTACTTC	CASSLGPTPGQCGETQYF
TRBJ2-7	14	-	TRBV11-1	-	TGTGCCAGCAGCTCAGCACGACGGGATTACGAGCGGTACTTC	CASSSARRDYERYF
TRBJ2-1	16	many	TRBV12-3/TRBV12-4	TRBD2	TGTGCCAGCAGCTATAGGTCCAGCGGGGGCCCAAATGAGCAGTTCTTC	CASSYRSSGGPNEQFF
TRBJ2-7	14	many	TRBV5-6	-	TGTGCCAGCAGCCGCCGGGACTTGTCCTACGAGCAGTACTTC	CASSRRDLSYEQYF
TRBJ2-7	12	once	TRBV11-2	-	TGTGTCAGCAGCTTCGATTTCCAGGGGCAGTACTTC	CVSSFDFQGQYF
TRBJ2-3	16	-	TRBV29-1	TRBD2	TGCAGCATCCACAGATCCGCGGCGGGAGGTGACGGTACGCAGTATTTT	CSIHRSAAGGDGTQYF
TRBJ2-5	17	-	TRBV20-1	TRBD2	TGCAGTGCCCGGACTAGCGGGAGGGGAGGGGCCCAAGAGACCCAGTACTTC	CSARTSGRGGAQETQYF
TRBJ1-1	14	-	TRBV11-3	-	TGTACCAACAGCCCCCGGGCCGGGGACACTGAAGCTTTCTTT	CTNSPRAGDTEAFF
TRBJ2-5	15	-	TRBV5-4	-	TGTGCCAGCAGCGCCTCTGCGGGGTACCAAGAGATCCAGTACTTC	CASSASAGYQEIQYF
TRBJ1-2	14	-	TRBV5-8	-	TGTGCCAGCAGCTTGTGGGAGGCTAACTATGGCTACACCTTC	CASSLWEANYGYTF